This paragraph covers one TCR beta chain sequence. No antigen is known for it. Produced via immunoSEQ multiplex PCR; TCRdb's table is partial and in-frame only. The data show more than 100,000 clones, about 88% seen once. The data originate from a study of T cell responses to AZD1222 COVID-19 vaccine. Study in general: Both about-4-week and about-12-week second-dose recipients were combined. Overall study results and limits: Nearly half of spike-specific TCRs reportedly target unmutated variant regions. All repertoire sampling was performed exclusively after the peak T cell response. Spike-specific TCR repertoires showed rising breadth and depth after two AZD1222 doses.

The ends lost 6 bases at V and 0 bases at J; junction bases unmatched: 11. Looked up from germline, CDR1 is SNHLY and CDR2 is FYNNEI. The CDR3 runs 16 residues. The TCR originated in an adult in good health. The chain couples TRBV2 to TRBJ2-7, with 7 bases fitting TRBD1. The specimen comprised peripheral blood, sampled on day 0 of AZD1222 vaccination. CDR3 nucleotide sequence: TGTGCCAGCAGGGCAAATCCCACAGGGGCCTCCTACGAGCAGTACTTC. Residues: CASRANPTGASYEQYF.